This T cell receptor (beta chain) stems from a study of blood T cell repertoires in COVID-19. Sequencing was performed with immunoSEQ multiplex PCR; in TCRdb, only in-frame clones are kept and a portion is missing. The table includes 70,000 or so clones, 70% to 90% detected once. V dropped 10 bases and J dropped 4; count of bases not matched to a gene: 2. This CDR3 spans 12 amino acids. CDR1 and CDR2 from the germline V gene are MDHEN and SYDVKM. The chain joins TRBV28 to TRBJ2-2; 8 bases agree with TRBD2. The sequenced sample consisted of peripheral blood. This sequence originates from a human donor in a cohort sampled during active COVID-19. DNA for the CDR3: TGTGCCATCCGGGGGGGCACCGGGGAGCTGTTTTTT. Its translation: CAIRGGTGELFF.